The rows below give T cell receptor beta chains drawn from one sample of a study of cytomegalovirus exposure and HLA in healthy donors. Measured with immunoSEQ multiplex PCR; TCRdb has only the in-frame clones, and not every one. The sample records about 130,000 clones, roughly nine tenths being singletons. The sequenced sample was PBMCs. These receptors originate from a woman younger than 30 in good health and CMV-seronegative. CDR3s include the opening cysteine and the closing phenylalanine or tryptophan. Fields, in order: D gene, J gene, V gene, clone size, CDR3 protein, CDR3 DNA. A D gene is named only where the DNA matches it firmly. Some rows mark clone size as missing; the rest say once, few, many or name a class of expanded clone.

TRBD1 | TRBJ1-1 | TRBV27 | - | CASSLIGTGSKAFF | TGTGCCAGCAGTTTAATTGGGACAGGGAGTAAAGCTTTCTTT
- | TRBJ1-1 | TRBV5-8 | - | CASSLNPTEAFF | TGTGCCAGCAGCTTGAACCCCACAGAAGCTTTCTTT
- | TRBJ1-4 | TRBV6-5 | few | CASTGTPTGKLFF | TGTGCCAGCACCGGGACACCCACGGGAAAACTGTTTTTT
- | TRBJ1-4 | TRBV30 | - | CASSTEATNEKLFF | TGTGCCTCATCGACAGAAGCAACTAATGAAAAACTGTTTTTT
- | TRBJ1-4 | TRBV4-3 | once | CASSRSAWSTNEKLFF | TGCGCCAGCAGCCGATCGGCGTGGAGTACTAATGAAAAACTGTTTTTT
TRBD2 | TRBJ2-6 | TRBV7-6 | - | CASSARGTGANVLTF | TGTGCCAGCAGTGCGCGGGGGACTGGGGCCAACGTCCTGACTTTC
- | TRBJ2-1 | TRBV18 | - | CASQSFGGSYNEQFF | TGTGCCAGCCAATCTTTTGGAGGCTCCTACAATGAGCAGTTCTTC
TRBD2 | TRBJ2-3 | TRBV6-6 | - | CASSTLATSTDTQYF | TGTGCCAGCAGCACACTAGCGACTAGCACAGATACGCAGTATTTT
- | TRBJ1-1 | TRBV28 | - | CASNLNGVSTEAFF | TGTGCCAGCAACTTAAACGGGGTGTCCACTGAAGCTTTCTTT
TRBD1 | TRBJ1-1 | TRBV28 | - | CASRGQGRTEAFF | TGTGCCAGCAGGGGACAGGGACGGACTGAAGCTTTCTTT
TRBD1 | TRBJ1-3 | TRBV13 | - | CASSLGQGLLNSGNTIYF | TGTGCCAGCAGCTTAGGACAGGGGCTACTTAACTCTGGAAACACCATATATTTT
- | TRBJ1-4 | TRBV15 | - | CATSRSDGVWEKLFF | TGTGCCACCAGCAGATCGGACGGGGTGTGGGAAAAACTGTTTTTT
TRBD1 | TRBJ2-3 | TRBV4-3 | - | CASSQVTGGPDTQYF | TGCGCCAGCAGCCAAGTAACAGGGGGGCCAGATACGCAGTATTTT
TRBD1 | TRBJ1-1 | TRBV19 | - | CASSLADRPAGMNTEAFF | TGTGCCAGTAGTCTCGCGGACAGGCCGGCAGGGATGAACACTGAAGCTTTCTTT
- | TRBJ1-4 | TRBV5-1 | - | CASSLDTGATNEKLFF | TGCGCCAGCAGCTTGGATACTGGTGCAACTAATGAAAAACTGTTTTTT
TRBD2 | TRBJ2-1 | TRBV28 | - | CASSVAGGNNEQFF | TGTGCCAGCAGCGTAGCGGGAGGTAATAATGAGCAGTTCTTC
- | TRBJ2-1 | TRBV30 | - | CAWSSGEGTNEQFF | TGTGCCTGGAGTTCAGGCGAGGGTACGAATGAGCAGTTCTTC